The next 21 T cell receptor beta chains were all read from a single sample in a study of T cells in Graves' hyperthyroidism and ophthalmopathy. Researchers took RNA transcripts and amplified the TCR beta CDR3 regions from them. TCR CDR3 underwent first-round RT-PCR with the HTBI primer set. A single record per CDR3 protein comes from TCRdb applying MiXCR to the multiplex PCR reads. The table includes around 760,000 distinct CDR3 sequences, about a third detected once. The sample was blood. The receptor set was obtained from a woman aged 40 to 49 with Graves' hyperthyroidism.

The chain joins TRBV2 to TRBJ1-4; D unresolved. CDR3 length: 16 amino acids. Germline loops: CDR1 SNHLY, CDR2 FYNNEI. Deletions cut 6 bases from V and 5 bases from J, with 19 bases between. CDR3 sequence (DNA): TGTGCCAGCAGCCAAGATCACGGTCGAGGGAATGAAAAACTGTTTTTT. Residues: CASSQDHGRGNEKLFF.

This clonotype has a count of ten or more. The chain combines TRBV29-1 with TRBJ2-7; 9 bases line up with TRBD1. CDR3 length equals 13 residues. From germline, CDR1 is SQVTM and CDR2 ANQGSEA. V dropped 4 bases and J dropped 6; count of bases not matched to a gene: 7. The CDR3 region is CSVVGQGLREQYF. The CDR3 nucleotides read TGCAGCGTTGTAGGACAGGGGTTACGCGAGCAGTACTTC.

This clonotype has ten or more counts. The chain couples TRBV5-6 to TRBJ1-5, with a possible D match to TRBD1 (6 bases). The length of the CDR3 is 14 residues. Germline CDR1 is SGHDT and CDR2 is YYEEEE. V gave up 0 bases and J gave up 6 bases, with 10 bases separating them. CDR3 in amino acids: CASSLGQAGQPQHF. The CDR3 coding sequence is TGTGCCAGCAGCTTGGGACAGGCCGGTCAGCCCCAGCATTTT.

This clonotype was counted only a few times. CDR3 in amino acids: CASRISGTDNSPLHF. As DNA, the CDR3 is TGTGCCAGCAGGATATCCGGGACGGATAATTCACCCCTCCACTTT. The chain couples TRBV6-5 to TRBJ1-6, with a possible D match to TRBD1 (5 bases). The V gene's germline CDR1 is MNHEY and CDR2 SVGAGI. The CDR3 is 15 residues long. V dropped 6 bases and J dropped 5 bases, with 14 bases sitting between them.

Written as DNA, the CDR3 is TGCAGCGTTGCCGGGGTCTATGGCTACACCTTC. Amino acids: CSVAGVYGYTF. The V call is TRBV29-1, the J call TRBJ1-2; D not certain. This CDR3 spans 11 amino acids. From germline, CDR1 is SQVTM and CDR2 ANQGSEA. The ends were cut back, 4 bases at V and 4 bases at J, with 7 bases in the middle.

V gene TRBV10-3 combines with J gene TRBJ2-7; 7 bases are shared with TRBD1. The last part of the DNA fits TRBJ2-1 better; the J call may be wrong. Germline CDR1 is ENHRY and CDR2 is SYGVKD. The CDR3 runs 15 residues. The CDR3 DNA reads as TGTGCCATCAGTGCCGACAGGGTATCCTACAATGAGCAGTTCTTC. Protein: CAISADRVSYNEQFF.

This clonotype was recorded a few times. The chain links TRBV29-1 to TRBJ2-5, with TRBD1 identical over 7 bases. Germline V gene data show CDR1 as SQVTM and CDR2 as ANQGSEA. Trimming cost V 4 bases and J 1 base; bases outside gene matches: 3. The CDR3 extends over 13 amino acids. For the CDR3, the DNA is TGCAGCGTTGGAGACAGGGCCCAAGAGACCCAGTACTTC. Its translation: CSVGDRAQETQYF.

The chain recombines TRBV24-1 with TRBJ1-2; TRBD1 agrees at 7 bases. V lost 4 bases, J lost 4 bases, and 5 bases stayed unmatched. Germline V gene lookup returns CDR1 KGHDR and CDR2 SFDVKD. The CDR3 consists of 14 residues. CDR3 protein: CATSETGRLYGYTF. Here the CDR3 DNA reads TGTGCCACCAGTGAGACAGGGAGACTCTATGGCTACACCTTC.

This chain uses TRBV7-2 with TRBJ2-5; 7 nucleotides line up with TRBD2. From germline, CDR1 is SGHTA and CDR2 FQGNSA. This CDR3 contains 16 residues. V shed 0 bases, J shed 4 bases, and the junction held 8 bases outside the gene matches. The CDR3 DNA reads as TGTGCCAGCAGCTTAGCCGGCGGGAGTATGGGAGAGACCCAGTACTTC. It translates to CASSLAGGSMGETQYF.

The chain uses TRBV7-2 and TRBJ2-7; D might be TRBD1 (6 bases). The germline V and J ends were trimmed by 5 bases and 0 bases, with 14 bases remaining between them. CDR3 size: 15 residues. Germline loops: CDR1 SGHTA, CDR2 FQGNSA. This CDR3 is CASSPSGGPSYEQYF. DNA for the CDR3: TGTGCCAGCAGCCCTTCTGGGGGCCCCTCCTACGAGCAGTACTTC.

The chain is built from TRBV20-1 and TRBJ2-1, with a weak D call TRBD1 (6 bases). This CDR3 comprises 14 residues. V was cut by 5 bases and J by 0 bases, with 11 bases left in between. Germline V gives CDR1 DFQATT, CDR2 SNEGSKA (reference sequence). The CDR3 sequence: CSAYTGSSYNEQFF. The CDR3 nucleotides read TGCAGTGCTTATACAGGGAGCTCCTACAATGAGCAGTTCTTC.

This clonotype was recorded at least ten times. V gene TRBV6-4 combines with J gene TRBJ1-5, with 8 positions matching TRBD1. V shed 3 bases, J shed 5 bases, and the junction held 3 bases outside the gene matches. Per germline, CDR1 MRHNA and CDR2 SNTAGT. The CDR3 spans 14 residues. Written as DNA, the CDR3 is TGTGCCAGCAGTGAGACAGGGGTGCATCAGCCCCAGCATTTT. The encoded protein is CASSETGVHQPQHF.

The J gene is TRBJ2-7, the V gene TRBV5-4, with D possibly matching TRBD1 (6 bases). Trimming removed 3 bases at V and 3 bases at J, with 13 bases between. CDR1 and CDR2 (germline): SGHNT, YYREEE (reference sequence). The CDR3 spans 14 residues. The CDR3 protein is CASSSTGKNYEQYF. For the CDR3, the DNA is TGTGCCAGCAGCTCGACAGGAAAAAACTACGAGCAGTACTTC.

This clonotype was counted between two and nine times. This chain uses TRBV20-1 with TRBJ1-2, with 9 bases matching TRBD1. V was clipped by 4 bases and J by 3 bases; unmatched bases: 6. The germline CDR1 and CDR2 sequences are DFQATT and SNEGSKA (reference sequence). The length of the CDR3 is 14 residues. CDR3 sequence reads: CSATDRGEDYGYTF. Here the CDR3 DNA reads TGCAGTGCTACCGACAGGGGGGAGGACTATGGCTACACCTTC.

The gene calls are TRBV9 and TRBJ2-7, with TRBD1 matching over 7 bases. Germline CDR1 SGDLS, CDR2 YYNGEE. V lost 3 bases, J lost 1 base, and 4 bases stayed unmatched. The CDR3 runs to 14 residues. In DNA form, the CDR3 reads TGTGCCAGCAGCGCCGGGACAGTTTCCTACGAGCAGTACTTC. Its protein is CASSAGTVSYEQYF.

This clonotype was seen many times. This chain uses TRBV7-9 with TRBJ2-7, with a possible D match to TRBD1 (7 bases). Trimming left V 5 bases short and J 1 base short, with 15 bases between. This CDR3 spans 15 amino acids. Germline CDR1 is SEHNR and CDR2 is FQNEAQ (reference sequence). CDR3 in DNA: TGTGCCAGCAGCCCAACAGGGGACTTGTCCTACGAGCAGTACTTC. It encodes CASSPTGDLSYEQYF.

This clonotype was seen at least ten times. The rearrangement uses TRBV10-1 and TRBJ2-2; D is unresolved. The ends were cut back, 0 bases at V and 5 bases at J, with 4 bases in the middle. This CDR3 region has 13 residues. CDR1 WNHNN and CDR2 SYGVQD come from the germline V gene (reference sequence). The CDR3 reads CASSESLTGELFF. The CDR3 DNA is TGCGCCAGCAGTGAGTCGCTTACCGGGGAGCTGTTTTTT.

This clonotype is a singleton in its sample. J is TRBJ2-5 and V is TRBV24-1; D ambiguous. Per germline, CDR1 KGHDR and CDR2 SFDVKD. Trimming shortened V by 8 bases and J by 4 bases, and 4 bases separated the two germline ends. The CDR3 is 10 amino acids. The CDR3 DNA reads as TGTGCCACCACGGCAGAGACCCAGTACTTC. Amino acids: CATTAETQYF.

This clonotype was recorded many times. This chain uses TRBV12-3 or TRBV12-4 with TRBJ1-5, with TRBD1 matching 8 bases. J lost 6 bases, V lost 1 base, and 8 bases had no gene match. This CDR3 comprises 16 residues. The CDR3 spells CASSLEPRTGRQPQHF. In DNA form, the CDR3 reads TGTGCCAGCAGTTTAGAACCCCGGACAGGGCGTCAGCCCCAGCATTTT.

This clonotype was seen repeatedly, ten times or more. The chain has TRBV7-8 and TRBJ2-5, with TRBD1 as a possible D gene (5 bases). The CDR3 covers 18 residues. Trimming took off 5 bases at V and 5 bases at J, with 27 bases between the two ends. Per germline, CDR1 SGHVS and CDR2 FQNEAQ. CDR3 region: CASSVGGACDTPRETQYF. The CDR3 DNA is TGTGCCAGCAGCGTTGGTGGGGCCTGCGACACCCCGCGCGAGACCCAGTACTTC.

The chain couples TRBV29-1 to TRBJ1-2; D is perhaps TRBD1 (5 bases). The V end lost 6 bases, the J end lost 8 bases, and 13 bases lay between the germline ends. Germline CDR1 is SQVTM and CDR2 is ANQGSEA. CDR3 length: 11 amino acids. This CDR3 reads CSVARVGGYTF. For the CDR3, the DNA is TGCAGCGTAGCCAGGGTCGGCGGCTACACCTTC. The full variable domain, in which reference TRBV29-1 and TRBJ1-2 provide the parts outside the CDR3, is SAVISQKPSRDICQRGTSLTIQCQVDSQVTMMFWYRQQPGQSLTLIATANQGSEATYESGFVIDKFPISRPNLTFSTLTVSNMSPEDSSIYLCSVARVGGYTFGSGTRLTVV.